The following is a T cell receptor (beta chain) sequence with its context. The target antigen is unknown. Assay used: immunoSEQ multiplex PCR; TCRdb lists only in-frame clones, some missing. The data contain roughly 86,000 clones, roughly 91% of them singletons. This sample was taken from a study of a mutant IDH1 vaccine in newly diagnosed glioma. Looked up from germline, CDR1 is ENHRY and CDR2 is SYGVKD. The CDR3 runs 13 residues. Trimming shortened V by 7 bases and J by 3 bases, and 12 bases separated the two germline ends. The time point is: week 47, end of study. A 20-mer mutant IDH1 peptide at 300 ug was injected subcutaneously with topical imiquimod.

The source is a woman in her fifties or sixties with glioma. This specimen was PBMCs, taken from a glioma patient whose treatment included an IDH1 peptide vaccine. The chain links TRBV10-3 to TRBJ2-5; D gene unclear. Here the CDR3 DNA reads TGTGCCATCAACGGCAACAGCGAAGAGACCCAGTACTTC. It specifies CAINGNSEETQYF.